This entry lists 9 T cell receptor beta chains sequenced from one sample in a study of metastatic and nonmetastatic thyroid tumors. All patients were treatment-naive before thyroid surgery. MiXCR was used by TCRdb to re-call the PCR reads. Of 6,000 to 6,500 clones listed, 25% to 35% are singletons. The sample taken for sequencing was adjacent normal tissue. The receptors were sampled from a female donor with papillary thyroid cancer or a benign thyroid nodule (not recorded which). Some clones in this sample may be carry-over from other donors' samples.

This clone was seen more than once but under ten times. The J gene is TRBJ2-2, the V gene TRBV6-6; D possibly corresponds to TRBD1 (6 bases). Germline V lookup: CDR1 MNHNY, CDR2 SVGAGI (reference sequence). V was clipped by 2 bases and J by 6 bases, with 10 bases between them. This CDR3 is 14 amino acids long. CDR3 nucleotide sequence: TGTGCCAGCAGTTACGTCGAGGGGGCCGGGGAGCTGTTTTTT. Its translation: CASSYVEGAGELFF.

This chain links TRBV27 with TRBJ1-5, with D uncertain. There are 14 residues in the CDR3. CDR1 and CDR2 (germline): MNHEY, SMNVEV (reference sequence). Between the trimmed V and J ends, which lost 6 bases and 0 bases, there was a span of 9 bases. The CDR3 coding sequence is TGTGCCAGCAGAATGTGGGATAGCAATCAGCCCCAGCATTTT. Protein: CASRMWDSNQPQHF.

This chain uses TRBV20-1 with TRBJ1-5; 8 bases are a match to TRBD1. V lost 5 bases and J lost 0; bases outside the gene matches: 3. The CDR3 is 14 amino acids. Germline loops: CDR1 DFQATT, CDR2 SNEGSKA (reference sequence). CDR3 protein: CSALDRDSNQPQHF. In DNA form, the CDR3 reads TGCAGTGCTCTGGACAGGGATAGCAATCAGCCCCAGCATTTT.

This clone was counted many times. The chain recombines TRBV9 with TRBJ2-5, with 16 bases that match TRBD2. Germline trimming cut 4 bases from V and 1 base from J; bases unmatched to any gene: 10. This CDR3 comprises 19 residues. The germline CDR1 and CDR2 sequences are SGDLS and YYNGEE. As DNA, the CDR3 is TGTGCCAGCAGCCCGGGACTAGCGGGAGGGGGTAGGGTCCAAGAGACCCAGTACTTC. It translates to CASSPGLAGGGRVQETQYF. Drawing the rest from reference TRBV9 and TRBJ2-5, the complete variable domain is DSGVTQTPKHLITATGQRVTLRCSPRSGDLSVYWYQQSLDQGLQFLIQYYNGEERAKGNILERFSAQQFPDLHSELNLSSLELGDSALYFCASSPGLAGGGRVQETQYFGPGTRLLVL.

There are a few counts of this clone. The chain joins TRBV6-4 to TRBJ1-4; no clear D gene. The length of the CDR3 is 12 residues. The V end lost 1 base, the J end lost 10 bases, and 7 bases lay between the germline ends. From germline, CDR1 is MRHNA and CDR2 SNTAGT. The CDR3 sequence is CASSDYTGKLFF. CDR3 DNA sequence: TGTGCCAGCAGTGACTACACCGGAAAACTGTTTTTT.

This clone was observed a handful of times. The germline gene is not matched at one end of the junction; a read error may be the cause. The rearrangement links TRBV4-1 to TRBJ1-6; tentative D call: TRBD1 (5 bases). The germline V gene has CDR1 MGHRA and CDR2 YSYEKL. CDR3 size: 12 residues. Here the CDR3 DNA reads TGCGCCAGCATCCAGGGTAATTCCCCCCTTCACTTT. It yields the protein CASIQGNSPLHF.

As concerns this clone: A single base separates this from a much larger clone, so it may be a read error. The sample carries other DNA sequences with the same CDR3. The V call is TRBV6-2 or TRBV6-3, the J call TRBJ2-7, with a weak D call TRBD2 (6 bases). The CDR3 has 16 amino acids. CDR1 is MNHEY and CDR2 is SVGEGT in the germline V gene. CDR3 sequence: CASTYAGTGTAYEQYF. CDR3 nucleotides: TGTGCCAGCACTTACGCGGGGACCGGTACAGCCTACGAGCAGTACTTC.

The chain employs TRBV11-2 and TRBJ1-1; a weak D match, TRBD1 (5 bases). Looked up from germline, CDR1 is SGHAT and CDR2 is FQNNGV. Trimming left V 5 bases short and J 8 bases short, with 12 bases between. The CDR3 length is 12 residues. The CDR3 nucleotides read TGTGCCAGCAGCCTCAGGGTGGGGGAAGCTTTCTTT. This codes for CASSLRVGEAFF. The variable domain in full, with the rest retrieved from reference TRBV11-2 and TRBJ1-1, is EAGVAQSPRYKIIEKRQSVAFWCNPISGHATLYWYQQILGQGPKLLIQFQNNGVVDDSQLPKDRFSAERLKGVDSTLKIQPAKLEDSAVYLCASSLRVGEAFFGQGTRLTVV.

As DNA, the CDR3 is TGTGCCAGCAGCCCCGGCGAGGGGCGGGAGGGCGATTCAGATACGCAGTATTTT. Its translation: CASSPGEGREGDSDTQYF. The chain couples TRBV11-2 to TRBJ2-3; 9 nucleotides match TRBD2. Trimming cost V 5 bases and J 4 bases; bases outside gene matches: 16. The CDR3 has 18 amino acids. Germline V gene lookup returns CDR1 SGHAT and CDR2 FQNNGV.